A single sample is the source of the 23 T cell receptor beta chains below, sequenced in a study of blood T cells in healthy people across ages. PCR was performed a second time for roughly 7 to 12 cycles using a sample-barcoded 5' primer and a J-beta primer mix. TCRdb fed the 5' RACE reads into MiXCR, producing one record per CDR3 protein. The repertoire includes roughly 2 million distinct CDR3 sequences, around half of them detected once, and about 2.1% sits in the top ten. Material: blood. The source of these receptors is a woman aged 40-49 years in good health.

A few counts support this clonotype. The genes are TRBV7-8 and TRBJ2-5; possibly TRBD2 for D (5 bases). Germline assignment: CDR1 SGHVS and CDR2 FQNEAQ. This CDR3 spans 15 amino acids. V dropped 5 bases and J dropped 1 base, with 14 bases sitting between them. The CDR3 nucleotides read TGTGCCAGCAGCACGACCGGGAACCTCCAAGAGACCCAGTACTTC. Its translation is CASSTTGNLQETQYF.

The CDR3 bases are TGTGCCAGCAGCACCCAGGGACAGGACTACTACGAGCAGTACTTC. Translating it yields CASSTQGQDYYEQYF. This chain links TRBV5-5 with TRBJ2-7, with 8 nucleotides matching TRBD1. In germline, CDR1 is SGHKS, CDR2 YYEKEE (reference sequence). V was pared by 4 bases and J by 3 bases, with 9 bases of the junction left unmatched. The CDR3 contains 15 residues.

Written as DNA, the CDR3 is TGCAGTGCTAGAGATCGACTAGCCAACTCCTACAATGAGCAGTACTTC. This codes for CSARDRLANSYNEQYF. The rearrangement uses TRBV20-1 and TRBJ2-1; 7 bases line up with TRBD2. The J call is in doubt because the DNA end fits TRBJ2-7 better. Germline V lookup: CDR1 DFQATT, CDR2 SNEGSKA (reference sequence). The CDR3 contains 16 residues.

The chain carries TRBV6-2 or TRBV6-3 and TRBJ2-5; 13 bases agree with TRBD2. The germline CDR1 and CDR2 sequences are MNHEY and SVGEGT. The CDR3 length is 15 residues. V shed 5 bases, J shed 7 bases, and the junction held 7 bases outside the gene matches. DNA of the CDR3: TGTGCCAGCAGTACGGGACTAGCGGGGAGAGGGACCCAGTACTTC. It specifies CASSTGLAGRGTQYF.

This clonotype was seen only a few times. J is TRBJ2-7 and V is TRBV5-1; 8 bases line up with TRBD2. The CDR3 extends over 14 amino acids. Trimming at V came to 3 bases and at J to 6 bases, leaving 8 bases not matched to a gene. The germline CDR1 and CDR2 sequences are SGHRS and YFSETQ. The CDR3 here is CASSSPGLGTEQYF. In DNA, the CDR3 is TGCGCCAGCAGCTCCCCGGGACTAGGAACCGAGCAGTACTTC.

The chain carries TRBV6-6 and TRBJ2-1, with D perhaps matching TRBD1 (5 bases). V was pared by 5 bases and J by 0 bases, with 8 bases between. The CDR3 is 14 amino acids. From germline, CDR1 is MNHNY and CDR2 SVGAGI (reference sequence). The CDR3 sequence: CASSKTDSYNEQFF. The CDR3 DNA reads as TGTGCCAGCAGTAAGACAGACTCCTACAATGAGCAGTTCTTC.

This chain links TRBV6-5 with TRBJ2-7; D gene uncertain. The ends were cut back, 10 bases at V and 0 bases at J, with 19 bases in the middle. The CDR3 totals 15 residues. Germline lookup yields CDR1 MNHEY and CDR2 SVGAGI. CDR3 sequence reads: CATKLGVFSSYEQYF. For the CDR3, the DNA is TGTGCCACCAAACTCGGAGTATTTAGCTCCTACGAGCAGTACTTC.

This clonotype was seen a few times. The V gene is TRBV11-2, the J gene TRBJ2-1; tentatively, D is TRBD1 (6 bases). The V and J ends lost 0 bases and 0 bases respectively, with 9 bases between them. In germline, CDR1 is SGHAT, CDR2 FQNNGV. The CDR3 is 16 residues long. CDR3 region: CASSLDLGASYNEQFF. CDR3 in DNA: TGTGCCAGCAGCTTAGATTTGGGGGCCTCCTACAATGAGCAGTTCTTC.

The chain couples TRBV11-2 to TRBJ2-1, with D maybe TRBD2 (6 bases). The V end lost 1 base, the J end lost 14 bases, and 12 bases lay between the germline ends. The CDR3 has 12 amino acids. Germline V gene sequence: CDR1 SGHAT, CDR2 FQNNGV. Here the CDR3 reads CASSLVETREFF. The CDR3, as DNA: TGTGCCAGCAGCTTAGTGGAGACTAGAGAGTTCTTC.

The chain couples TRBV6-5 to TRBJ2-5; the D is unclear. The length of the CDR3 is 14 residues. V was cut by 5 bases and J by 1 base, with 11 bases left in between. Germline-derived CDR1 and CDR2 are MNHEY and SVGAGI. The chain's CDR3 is CASSDGQFQETQYF. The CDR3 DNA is TGTGCCAGCAGTGACGGGCAGTTCCAAGAGACCCAGTACTTC.

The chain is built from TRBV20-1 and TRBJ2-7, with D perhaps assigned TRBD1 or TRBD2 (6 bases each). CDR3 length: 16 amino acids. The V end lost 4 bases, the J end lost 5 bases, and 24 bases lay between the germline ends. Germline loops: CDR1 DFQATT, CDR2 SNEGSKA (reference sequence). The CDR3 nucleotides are TGCAGTGCTACCGTCCTCCCGGGACGGGGGCTGGACGAGCAGTACTTC. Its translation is CSATVLPGRGLDEQYF.

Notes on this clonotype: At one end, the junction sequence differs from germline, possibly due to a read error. The CDR3, as DNA: TGTGCCAGCAGAGAAGACAATCCCTATGGCTACACCTTC. Translation gives CASREDNPYGYTF. J is TRBJ1-2 and V is TRBV2; D is unresolved. This CDR3 has 13 residues. Germline V gene lookup returns CDR1 SNHLY and CDR2 FYNNEI.

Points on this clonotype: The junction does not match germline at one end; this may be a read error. The CDR3 nucleotides are TGTGCCAGCAGCCCATGGTCTAGTGGAGCAGAGACCCTGTACTTC. Amino acid sequence: CASSPWSSGAETLYF. J is TRBJ2-5 and V is TRBV3-1; D is undetermined. The CDR3 covers 15 residues. From germline, CDR1 is LGHDT and CDR2 YNNKEL (reference sequence).

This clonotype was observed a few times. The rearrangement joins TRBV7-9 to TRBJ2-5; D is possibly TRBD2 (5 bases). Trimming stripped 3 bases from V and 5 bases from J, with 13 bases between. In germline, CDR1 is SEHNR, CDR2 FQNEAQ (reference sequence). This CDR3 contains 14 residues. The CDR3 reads CASSLSGPPETQYF. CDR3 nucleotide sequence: TGTGCCAGCAGCTTGAGCGGACCTCCGGAGACCCAGTACTTC.

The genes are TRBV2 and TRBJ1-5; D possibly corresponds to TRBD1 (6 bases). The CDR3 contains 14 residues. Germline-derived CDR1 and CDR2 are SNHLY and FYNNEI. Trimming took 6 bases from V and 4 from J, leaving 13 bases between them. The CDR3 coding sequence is TGTGCCAGCAGCATGGGCAGGGGTAATCAGCCCCAGCATTTT. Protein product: CASSMGRGNQPQHF.

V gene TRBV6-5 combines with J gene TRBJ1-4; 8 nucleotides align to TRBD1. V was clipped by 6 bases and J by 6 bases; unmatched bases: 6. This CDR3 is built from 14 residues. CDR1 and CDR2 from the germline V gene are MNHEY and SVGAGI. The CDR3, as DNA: TGTGCCAGCAGACAGACAGGGGCATATGAAAAACTGTTTTTT. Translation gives CASRQTGAYEKLFF.

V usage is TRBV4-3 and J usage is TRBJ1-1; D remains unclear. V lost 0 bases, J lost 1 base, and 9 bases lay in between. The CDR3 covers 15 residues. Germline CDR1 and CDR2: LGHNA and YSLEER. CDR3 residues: CASSQDWLKNTEAFF. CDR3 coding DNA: TGCGCCAGCAGCCAAGATTGGCTTAAGAACACTGAAGCTTTCTTT.

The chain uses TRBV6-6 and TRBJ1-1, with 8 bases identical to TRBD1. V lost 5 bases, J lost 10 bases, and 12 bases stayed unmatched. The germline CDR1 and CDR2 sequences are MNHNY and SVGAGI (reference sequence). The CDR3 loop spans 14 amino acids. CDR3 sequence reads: CASSESGQGNRAFF. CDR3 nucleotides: TGTGCCAGCAGTGAGTCAGGACAGGGCAATAGAGCTTTCTTT.

DNA for the CDR3: TGCAGCGTTGAAGGGGACGGGGTTGCCTACGAGCAGTACTTC. Its protein is CSVEGDGVAYEQYF. J is TRBJ2-7 and V is TRBV29-1; D tentatively reads TRBD1 or TRBD2 (5 bases each). Trimming cost V 1 base and J 2 bases, with 12 bases left between them. The CDR3 covers 14 residues. CDR1 is SQVTM, CDR2 ANQGSEA, per germline.

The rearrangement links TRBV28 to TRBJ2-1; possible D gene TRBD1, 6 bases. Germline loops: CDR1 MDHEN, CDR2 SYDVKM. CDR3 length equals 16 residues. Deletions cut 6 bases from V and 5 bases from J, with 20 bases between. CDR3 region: CASSSEGWGQDNEQFF. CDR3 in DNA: TGTGCCAGCAGCTCAGAAGGGTGGGGGCAGGACAATGAGCAGTTCTTC.

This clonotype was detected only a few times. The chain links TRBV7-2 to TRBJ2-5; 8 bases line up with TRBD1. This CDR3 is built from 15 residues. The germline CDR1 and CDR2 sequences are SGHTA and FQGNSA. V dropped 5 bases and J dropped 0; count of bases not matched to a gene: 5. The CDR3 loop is CASSPMDRDQETQYF. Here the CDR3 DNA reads TGTGCCAGCAGCCCTATGGACAGGGACCAAGAGACCCAGTACTTC.

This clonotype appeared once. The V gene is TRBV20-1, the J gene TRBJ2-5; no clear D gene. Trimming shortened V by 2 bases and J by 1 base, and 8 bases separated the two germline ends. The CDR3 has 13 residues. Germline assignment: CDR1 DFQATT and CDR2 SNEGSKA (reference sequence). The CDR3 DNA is TGCAGTGCTAGATTCGACCGCCAAGAGACCCAGTACTTC. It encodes CSARFDRQETQYF.

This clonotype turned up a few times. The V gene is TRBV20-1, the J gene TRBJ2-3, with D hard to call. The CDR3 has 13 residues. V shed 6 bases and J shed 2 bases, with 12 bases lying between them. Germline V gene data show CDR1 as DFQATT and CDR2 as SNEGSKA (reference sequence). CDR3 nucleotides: TGCAGTGCCGTGGACGGATACACAGATACGCAGTATTTT. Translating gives CSAVDGYTDTQYF.